The T cell receptor (beta chain) under discussion was sequenced for a study of vaccination effects on CD4 cells after COVID-19. For the study at large: Post-vaccine draws lagged the second dose by a median of 72 days.

The study's findings and limits: Researchers reported few convalescent patients and no early post-infection timepoints in the study.

CDR1 is SGHRS and CDR2 is YFSETQ in the germline V gene. Germline trimming cut 0 bases from V and 3 bases from J; bases unmatched to any gene: 7. The CDR3 is made up of 17 amino acids. Antigen-specific CD4+ T cells were expanded with viral peptide pools in the ViraFEST assay before sequencing. Upon completion of approximately ten days in culture, CD4+ T cells were isolated. Each participant received a vaccine that was either BNT162b2 or mRNA-1273, given as two doses. TCRdb keeps only in-frame clones here, not all; method: immunoSEQ multiplex PCR. This table holds 67,000 or so clones, around 80% found once. For this clone: Its target is unknown.

This sequence originates from a human donor who received a COVID-19 vaccine. The chain links TRBV5-1 to TRBJ1-5, with 9 bases lining up with TRBD1. The sequencing used CD4+ T cells from PBMCs cultured with HCoV-229E spike peptides, collected after COVID-19 vaccination. The CDR3 bases are TGCGCCAGCAGCTTGGGGACAGGGGCAATGGACAATCAGCCCCAGCATTTT. It encodes CASSLGTGAMDNQPQHF.